One and the same sample provided the 19 T cell receptor beta chains below, sequenced in a study of blood T cells in healthy people across ages. Together with a sample-barcoded 5' primer, a J-beta primer mix was included in a second PCR lasting about 7 to 12 cycles. Using its own MiXCR run on the 5' RACE reads, TCRdb lists one record per CDR3 protein. This sample has about a million distinct CDR3 sequences; roughly 52% occur once, and the top ten carry about an eighth. What was sequenced was blood. The receptor source for this set is a man between 25 and 39 years old in good health.

The J gene is TRBJ2-3, the V gene TRBV7-2; D uncertain. CDR1 is SGHTA and CDR2 is FQGNSA in the germline V gene. Trimming removed 1 base from V and 5 bases from J, with 10 bases in between. The CDR3 spans 14 residues. DNA of the CDR3: TGTGCCAGCAGCTTAGTCGGCCAGTTAGATACGCAGTATTTT. This encodes CASSLVGQLDTQYF.

This clonotype was seen a handful of times. V gene TRBV3-1 combines with J gene TRBJ2-1; perhaps D is TRBD1 or TRBD2 (5 bases each). V lost 1 base to trimming and J lost 0 bases, with 10 bases between them. There are 16 residues in the CDR3. Looked up from germline, CDR1 is LGHDT and CDR2 is YNNKEL (reference sequence). The CDR3 DNA sequence: TGTGCCAGCAGCCAAGCCACGGGGCGCTCCTACAATGAGCAGTTCTTC. Protein: CASSQATGRSYNEQFF.

In its sample, this clonotype was seen a few times. The chain couples TRBV27 to TRBJ2-1, with TRBD1 identical over 10 bases. V shed 3 bases, J shed 0 bases, and the junction held 2 bases outside the gene matches. There are 16 residues in the CDR3. CDR1 is MNHEY and CDR2 is SMNVEV in the germline V gene (reference sequence). The CDR3 loop reads CASSFWTGGSYNEQFF. In DNA, the CDR3 is TGTGCCAGCAGTTTCTGGACAGGGGGCTCCTACAATGAGCAGTTCTTC.

The rearrangement joins TRBV5-1 to TRBJ1-2; D remains ambiguous. Germline V lookup: CDR1 SGHRS, CDR2 YFSETQ. V lost 5 bases, J lost 7 bases, and 15 bases lay in between. The CDR3 has 13 residues. The DNA for the CDR3 is TGCGCCAGCAGTCCAAGGCCATTCGTTGGCTACACCTTC. Encoded protein: CASSPRPFVGYTF.

The chain recombines TRBV4-1 with TRBJ1-2, with 8 bases identical to TRBD1. Losses at the gene ends were 3 bases for V and 4 bases for J; bases not matched to a gene: 4. In germline, CDR1 is MGHRA, CDR2 YSYEKL. The length of the CDR3 is 14 residues. The CDR3 DNA follows: TGCGCCAGCAGCCAGGAGGGACAGGCCTATGGCTACACCTTC. Translated: CASSQEGQAYGYTF.

V gene TRBV30 combines with J gene TRBJ2-5, with D unclear. The end of the DNA is better explained by TRBJ2-7, so the J call may be wrong. Germline-derived CDR1 and CDR2 are GTSNPN and SVGIG (reference sequence). The CDR3 covers 12 residues. CDR3 amino acids: CAWSVATGEQYF. As DNA, the CDR3 is TGTGCCTGGAGTGTAGCGACGGGCGAGCAGTACTTC.

This clonotype has just a few counts. The rearrangement links TRBV27 to TRBJ1-1, with D possibly TRBD1 on 6 matching bases. Trimming took 3 bases from V and 4 from J, leaving 12 bases between them. In germline, CDR1 is MNHEY, CDR2 SMNVEV (reference sequence). The CDR3 covers 14 residues. As DNA, the CDR3 is TGTGCCAGCAGTTTCATAGACAGGTTCACTGAAGCTTTCTTT. The encoded protein is CASSFIDRFTEAFF.

The J gene is TRBJ2-2, the V gene TRBV14, with 7 nucleotides matching TRBD1. CDR1 is SGHDN, CDR2 FVKESK, per germline. The V segment lost 0 bases and the J segment 1 base; nucleotides outside the gene matches: 11. The CDR3 covers 19 residues. The CDR3 nucleotides are TGTGCCAGCAGCCAAGATAGAGGTGGGGGACAGTTGAACACCGGGGAGCTGTTTTTT. The encoded protein is CASSQDRGGGQLNTGELFF.

A few counts support this clonotype. This sequence joins TRBV27 and TRBJ2-1; the match to TRBD1 covers 10 bases. The germline V gene has CDR1 MNHEY and CDR2 SMNVEV (reference sequence). The CDR3 extends over 16 amino acids. With V trimmed by 8 bases and J by 8 bases, 15 bases remained unmatched. The CDR3 DNA reads as TGTGCCAGCCTAACAAACCGGGACAGGGGCTTCGATGAGCAGTTCTTC. Translated: CASLTNRDRGFDEQFF.

This clonotype was seen only a few times. This chain joins TRBV6-5 and TRBJ2-3; no reliable D call. The CDR3 has 15 residues. Germline CDR1 is MNHEY and CDR2 is SVGAGI. The V end lost 6 bases, the J end lost 0 bases, and 13 bases lay between the germline ends. The CDR3 region is CASSPGWVSTDTQYF. CDR3 sequence (DNA): TGTGCCAGCAGCCCCGGTTGGGTGAGCACAGATACGCAGTATTTT.

The CDR3 loop reads CASSYRLAGIQETQYF. The CDR3 region has the DNA TGTGCCAGCAGTTACCGCCTAGCGGGGATTCAAGAGACCCAGTACTTC. The J gene is TRBJ2-5, the V gene TRBV6-2 or TRBV6-3, with 9 bases aligning to TRBD2. The germline V gene encodes CDR1 MNHEY and CDR2 SVGEGT. J was trimmed by 2 bases and V by 2 bases; bases with no gene match: 6. CDR3 length: 16 amino acids.

The V gene is TRBV9, the J gene TRBJ2-7, with 8 bases aligning to TRBD1. CDR3 length: 14 amino acids. With 3 bases clipped from V and 3 bases from J, the junction kept 5 bases outside the gene matches. CDR1 and CDR2 from the germline V gene are SGDLS and YYNGEE. CDR3 residues: CASSAGTGHYEQYF. The CDR3 DNA follows: TGTGCCAGCAGCGCCGGGACAGGACACTACGAGCAGTACTTC.

The chain employs TRBV14 and TRBJ1-6; D remains ambiguous. The CDR3 contains 17 residues. In germline, CDR1 is SGHDN, CDR2 FVKESK. The ends were cut back, 0 bases at V and 3 bases at J, with 12 bases in the middle. CDR3 region: CASSQESSGSYNSPLHF. The CDR3 DNA is TGTGCCAGCAGCCAAGAATCCTCTGGCAGCTATAATTCACCCCTCCACTTT.

This clonotype was picked up a small number of times. Because the CDR3's place on the DNA is in doubt, the DNA is left out and the CDR3 is given as listed by TCRdb. The chain has TRBV12-3 or TRBV12-4 and TRBJ2-1; whether TRBD1, the table's D call, matches the DNA was not checked. Termini included, the CDR3 measures 14 amino acids. The CDR3 protein is CASILGGGRNEQFF.

The chain is built from TRBV20-1 and TRBJ1-1; D is uncertain. Germline assignment: CDR1 DFQATT and CDR2 SNEGSKA (reference sequence). The ends were cut back, 6 bases at V and 4 bases at J, with 12 bases in the middle. The CDR3 length is 12 residues. The CDR3 region is CSALYTATEAFF. The CDR3 nucleotides read TGCAGTGCACTATATACAGCCACTGAAGCTTTCTTT.

The V and J genes are TRBV20-1 and TRBJ1-4, with 7 positions matching TRBD1. The CDR3 covers 15 residues. Germline CDR1 is DFQATT and CDR2 is SNEGSKA (reference sequence). The J segment lost 7 bases and the V segment lost 0 bases, leaving 8 bases of the junction unmatched. The CDR3 DNA is TGCAGTGCTAGAGAAGGGGGCGGGTTAGCTGAAAAACTGTTTTTT. It is translated as CSAREGGGLAEKLFF.

As for this clonotype: At one of its ends the junction is not consistent with the germline gene, which may arise from a read error. The chain has TRBV11-2 and TRBJ1-1; D remains ambiguous. Germline assignment: CDR1 SGHAT and CDR2 FQNNGV. The CDR3 extends over 14 amino acids. CDR3 DNA: TGTGCCAGCAGCTATACTCCGGGGAACACTGGAGCTTTCTTT. It is translated as CASSYTPGNTGAFF.

This clonotype occurred many times. This chain uses TRBV29-1 with TRBJ2-3; D is unresolved. The CDR3 is made up of 14 amino acids. V lost 3 bases to trimming and J lost 0 bases, with 10 bases between them. Looked up from germline, CDR1 is SQVTM and CDR2 is ANQGSEA. CDR3 sequence: CSVDGQVSTDTQYF. The CDR3 coding sequence is TGCAGCGTTGATGGGCAGGTCAGCACAGATACGCAGTATTTT.

The V call is TRBV4-1, the J call TRBJ2-7; weak D call: TRBD1 (6 bases). CDR1 and CDR2 from the germline V gene are MGHRA and YSYEKL. CDR3 size: 15 residues. V lost 1 base and J lost 4, with 14 bases in between. The CDR3 sequence: CASSQASGQPYEQYF. Here the CDR3 DNA reads TGCGCCAGCAGCCAAGCAAGTGGACAGCCATACGAGCAGTACTTC.